A selection of T cell receptor beta chains follows, all from one sample in a study of human T cells and chemical hapten exposure. TCRdb re-derived calls from the RACE reads in MiXCR, one entry per CDR3 protein. The sample yields approximately 340,000 distinct CDR3 sequences, under 8% seen once. The starting material was whole blood, obtained in connection with sensitization to the hapten diphenylcyclopropenone (DPC). The source of these receptors is a woman aged 18-29 years with alopecia areata. Some clones in this sample may be carry-over from other donors' samples. Each CDR3 is given with its conserved first and last residue. D genes are given only for firm matches. Size is stated for part of the rows, as once, few or many counts, or as a class when the clone is expanded.

abundance	d_gene	v_gene	j_gene	CDR3nt	CDR3aa
few	.	TRBV5-5	TRBJ2-7	TGTGCCAGCAGCCCTTACCCGACGTCCAGAGAAGCCTACGAGCAGTACTTC	CASSPYPTSREAYEQYF
.	.	TRBV5-1	TRBJ1-1	TGCGCCAGCACCGGGACATTGAACACTGAAGCTTTCTTT	CASTGTLNTEAFF
few	.	TRBV5-1	TRBJ2-3	TGCGCCAGCAGCTTGGCCGGCGGGTTGAGCACAGATACGCAGTATTTT	CASSLAGGLSTDTQYF
many	TRBD1	TRBV7-6	TRBJ1-1	TGTGCCAGCAGCTTACTGGGACAGGGCCATACTGAAGCTTTCTTT	CASSLLGQGHTEAFF
few	TRBD1	TRBV27	TRBJ1-2	TGTGCCAGCAGCCGACGGCAGGGGGCTTTTCCCCCAATCTTTATGAGCTACACCTTC	CASSRRQGAFPPIFMSYTF
many	.	TRBV5-6	TRBJ1-5	TGTGCCAGCAGCTTGGGTTCGGGGTGGAATCAGCCCCAGCATTTT	CASSLGSGWNQPQHF
.	TRBD1	TRBV6-1	TRBJ1-2	TGTGCCAGCACCCTTCCCCCGACAGGGAAGAACTATGGCTACACCTTC	CASTLPPTGKNYGYTF
.	TRBD2	TRBV5-5	TRBJ2-3	TGTGCCAGCAGCTTGGGGACTAGCTTCGCAGATACGCAGTATTTT	CASSLGTSFADTQYF
once	TRBD2	TRBV11-3	TRBJ2-1	TGTGCCAGCAGCTCCCGGCTAGCGGGAGCTAATGAGCAGTTCTTC	CASSSRLAGANEQFF
many	.	TRBV29-1	TRBJ2-1	TGCAGCGTTGAAGAACAGGAGAGGGATGAGCAGTTCTTC	CSVEEQERDEQFF
few	TRBD1	TRBV7-3	TRBJ2-1	TGTGCCAGCAGCCCCCGGCGGACAGGGCGGGATGAGCAGTTCTTC	CASSPRRTGRDEQFF
many	.	TRBV12-3/TRBV12-4	TRBJ2-6	TGTGCCAGCAGCAGGGTCTCTGGGGCCAACGTCCTGACTTTC	CASSRVSGANVLTF
few	TRBD1	TRBV25-1	TRBJ2-7	TGTGCCAGCAGTCCCCGGGACAGACTTTCCTACGAGCAGTACTTC	CASSPRDRLSYEQYF
.	.	TRBV3-1	TRBJ1-1	TGTGCCAGCAGCCCGATGGGCACTGAAGCTTTCTTT	CASSPMGTEAFF
many	.	TRBV27	TRBJ2-5	TGTGCCAGCAGTTTAGGGGGACTCCAAGAGACCCAGTACTTC	CASSLGGLQETQYF
.	.	TRBV20-1	TRBJ2-7	TGCAGTGCTAGAGGGGTTCCGGCTGCGCCCTACGAGCAGTACTTC	CSARGVPAAPYEQYF
many	TRBD2	TRBV6-2/TRBV6-3	TRBJ2-1	TGTGCCAGCAACGGGGGGGCCTTTTCTTACGAGCAGTTCTTC	CASNGGAFSYEQFF
.	TRBD1	TRBV6-5	TRBJ2-2	TGTGCCAGCAGTTACGTTCCCAGGGGGTCCGCCGGGGAGCTGTTTTTT	CASSYVPRGSAGELFF
.	.	TRBV25-1	TRBJ1-1	TGTGCCAGCAATGGACAGTTGAACACTGAAGCTTTCTTT	CASNGQLNTEAFF
.	.	TRBV7-2	TRBJ2-6	TGTGCCAGCAGTCGTCCCCTGGAAGGGGCCAACGTCCTGACTTTC	CASSRPLEGANVLTF
.	.	TRBV20-1	TRBJ1-5	TGCAGTGCTAGAGAGACTTATAGCAATCAGCCCCAGCATTTT	CSARETYSNQPQHF
many	.	TRBV6-2/TRBV6-3	TRBJ1-2	TGTGCCAGCAGTTATGCCGATTCCTATGGCTACACCTTC	CASSYADSYGYTF
many	.	TRBV7-9	TRBJ1-4	TGTGCCAGCAGGCCCGAGGGGGGTAACGAAAAACTGTTTTTT	CASRPEGGNEKLFF
few	.	TRBV6-5	TRBJ1-1	TGTGCCAGCAGTACGGGACGGATATTTTCGAACACTGAAGCTTTCTTT	CASSTGRIFSNTEAFF
many	.	TRBV5-1	TRBJ2-2	TGCGCCAGCAGCTTGGTCGTCGCCGGGGAGCTGTTTTTT	CASSLVVAGELFF
few	.	TRBV18	TRBJ2-7	TGTGCCAGCTCACCCCCGGCCCCTTTGATCGAGCAGTACTTC	CASSPPAPLIEQYF
many	TRBD2	TRBV5-4	TRBJ2-3	TGTGCCAGCAGCTTGGTTAGCGTGTTAGCGGGGGGAACAGATACGCAGTATTTT	CASSLVSVLAGGTDTQYF
.	.	TRBV6-2/TRBV6-3	TRBJ1-1	TGTGCCAGTAACAGGCCGCTGGTCGAAGCTTTCTTT	CASNRPLVEAFF